The rows below give T cell receptor beta chains drawn from one sample of a study of T cells after yellow fever vaccination. MiXCR, run by TCRdb on the 5' RACE reads, gives a single entry per CDR3 protein. Among 25,000 to 35,000 distinct CDR3 sequences, about 4.6% were seen once, and the ten largest hold about 47%. Sequenced here: CD8+ T cells sorted from PBMCs, sampled 5 days after the yellow fever booster vaccination. The receptor set was obtained from a man aged 25-40 years who received the YFV17D yellow fever vaccine. The CDR3 runs from the conserved cysteine through the conserved F or W. Fields, in order: CDR3 length, clone size, J gene, V gene, D gene, CDR3 DNA, CDR3 protein. D genes are given only for firm matches. Clone sizes are given selectively: once, few, many, or a class where the clone is expanded.

>14|many|TRBJ2-7|TRBV27|TRBD2
TGTGCCAGCAGTTTCGGGAGGAGCTCCTACGAGCAGTACTTC
CASSFGRSSYEQYF
>15|many|TRBJ2-1|TRBV11-2|TRBD2
TGTGCCAGCAGCTTAGGCCTAGCGGGAGGTGGTGAGCAGTTCTTC
CASSLGLAGGGEQFF
>14|many|TRBJ2-7|TRBV20-1|TRBD2
TGCAGTGCTAGTTCGGGACTAGCGGGAGCAGAGCAGTACTTC
CSASSGLAGAEQYF
>17|many|TRBJ2-7|TRBV2|TRBD2
TGTGCCAGCAGTGAAGGGACCGAGTGGGGACTAGCTGACGAGCAGTACTTC
CASSEGTEWGLADEQYF
>11|many|TRBJ2-7|TRBV11-2|NA
TGTGCCAGCAGCGGCCCTGGGGGACAGTACTTC
CASSGPGGQYF
>15|many|TRBJ2-3|TRBV12-3/TRBV12-4|TRBD1
TGTGCCAGCAGTTCTTCCGGGACAGGGGTTGATACGCAGTATTTT
CASSSSGTGVDTQYF
>14|many|TRBJ2-7|TRBV27|TRBD2
TGTGCCACCCTCCGGACTAGCGGGAGCTACGAGCAGTACTTC
CATLRTSGSYEQYF
>14|NA|TRBJ2-1|TRBV24-1|NA
TGTGCCACCAGTGACCAGAGGGTTTACAATGAGCAGTTCTTC
CATSDQRVYNEQFF
>15|many|TRBJ2-1|TRBV5-1|NA
TGCGCCAGCAGCTCCCTTAGCGACTCCTACAATGAGCAGTTCTTC
CASSSLSDSYNEQFF
>15|many|TRBJ2-7|TRBV7-2|NA
TGTGCCAGCAGACCCTATGAGGGCTTCTTGAACGAGCAGTACTTC
CASRPYEGFLNEQYF
>15|many|TRBJ2-1|TRBV9|TRBD2
TGTGCCAGCAGCCGACTAGCGGGATTGAGGAATGAGCAGTTCTTC
CASSRLAGLRNEQFF
>14|many|TRBJ2-7|TRBV11-2|NA
TGTGCCAGCAGCTTCGCAGGCCAGGGTTACGAGCAGTACTTC
CASSFAGQGYEQYF
>13|many|TRBJ2-3|TRBV6-2/TRBV6-3|NA
TGTGCCAGCAGTTACGGGGTAACAGATACGCAGTATTTT
CASSYGVTDTQYF
>15|many|TRBJ2-3|TRBV29-1|NA
TGCAGCGTTGTCGAGTGGGCCGAGACTTCAGATACGCAGTATTTT
CSVVEWAETSDTQYF